This record concerns one T cell receptor (beta chain) sequence. Participants spanned ages about 18 to 89 years and resided in about 24 US areas. Clinical history reported by participants formed the basis on which cohorts were assigned. This sample is drawn from a study of blood T cell repertoires in COVID-19. About the research overall: Some COVID-19 samples were acute and others convalescent; all came from the United States, Italy and Spain.

The V gene end was trimmed by 5 bases and the J gene end by 2 bases; junction bases not matched to a gene: 6. Germline loops: CDR1 LNHDA, CDR2 SQIVND (reference sequence). The CDR3 is 15 residues long. Assay used: immunoSEQ multiplex PCR; TCRdb lists only in-frame clones, some missing. The sample contains around 250,000 clones, just over 85% of which appear only once. The source of this sequence is a man between 18 and 29 years old who had recovered from COVID-19. Sequencing was performed on PBMCs or T cells enriched from blood (not recorded which). V and J are TRBV19 and TRBJ2-5, with 9 bases identical to TRBD2. The CDR3 nucleotides read TGTGCCAGTAGTCCCCGACTAGCGGTACAAGAGACCCAGTACTTC. This codes for CASSPRLAVQETQYF. The full variable domain, with the rest looked up from reference TRBV19 and TRBJ2-5, is DGGITQSPKYLFRKEGQNVTLSCEQNLNHDAMYWYRQDPGQGLRLIYYSQIVNDFQKGDIAEGYSVSREKKESFPLTVTSAQKNPTAFYLCASSPRLAVQETQYFGPGTRLLVL.